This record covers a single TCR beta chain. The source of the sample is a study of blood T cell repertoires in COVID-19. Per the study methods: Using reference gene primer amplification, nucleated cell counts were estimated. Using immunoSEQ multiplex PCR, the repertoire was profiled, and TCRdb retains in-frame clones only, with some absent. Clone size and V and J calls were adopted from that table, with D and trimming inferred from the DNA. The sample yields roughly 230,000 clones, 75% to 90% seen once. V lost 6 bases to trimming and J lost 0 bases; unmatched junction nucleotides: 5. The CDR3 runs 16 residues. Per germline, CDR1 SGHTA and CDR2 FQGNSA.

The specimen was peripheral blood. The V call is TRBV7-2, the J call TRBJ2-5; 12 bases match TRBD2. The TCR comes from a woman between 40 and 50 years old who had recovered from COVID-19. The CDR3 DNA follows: TGTGCCAGCAGTAAAGGACTAGCGGGGAACCAAGAGACCCAGTACTTC. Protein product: CASSKGLAGNQETQYF.